Listed below are T cell receptor beta chains from one sample, sequenced in a study of shared clonotypes between healthy human individuals. Sequencing used immunoSEQ multiplex PCR; TCRdb keeps in-frame clones, though not all of them. The sample consists of 330,000 or so clones, around 79% of them appearing once. Sequencing was done on a sample of memory CD4+ T cells sorted from blood. All receptors come from a man aged 25-45 years in good health. Each CDR3 is given with its conserved first and last residue. Each record gives: CDR3 protein, V gene.

CDR3aa: CSVDWQNTDTQYF; v_gene: TRBV29-1
CDR3aa: CASSSPGSGANVLTF; v_gene: TRBV19
CDR3aa: CASSQGDYSTDTQYF; v_gene: TRBV4-3
CDR3aa: CASRTRGQGVEQYF; v_gene: TRBV19
CDR3aa: CASSLGGVNQPQHF; v_gene: TRBV7-7
CDR3aa: CASSLGGRRGTDTQYF; v_gene: TRBV5-4
CDR3aa: CASSLGPFGQGLYEQYF; v_gene: TRBV7-2
CDR3aa: CASRPGMNSGNTIYF; v_gene: TRBV6-9
CDR3aa: CASSQDVGEGRSYEQYF; v_gene: TRBV4-3
CDR3aa: CASSEVGGTEAFF; v_gene: TRBV6-1
CDR3aa: CASSLGPLLTGELFF; v_gene: TRBV5-1
CDR3aa: CATSSRTLRIAIGNQPQHF; v_gene: TRBV15
CDR3aa: CSASKAEGYTF; v_gene: TRBV20-1
CDR3aa: CASSIQAFTDTQYF; v_gene: TRBV19
CDR3aa: CASSLIYRDEKLFF; v_gene: TRBV11-2
CDR3aa: CASSPSGTGAYEQYF; v_gene: TRBV28
CDR3aa: CASSVGSHSSGNTIYF; v_gene: TRBV9
CDR3aa: CASSVASGSPSGELFF; v_gene: TRBV9
CDR3aa: CASRGRFTGELFF; v_gene: TRBV11-1
CDR3aa: CASSALAGSTDTQYF; v_gene: TRBV6-1
CDR3aa: CASSTDTQYF; v_gene: TRBV28
CDR3aa: CASSRTSAGEQFF; v_gene: TRBV11-3
CDR3aa: CASSPDRAGEQFF; v_gene: TRBV7-7
CDR3aa: CASSIVGFQDTQYF; v_gene: TRBV19
CDR3aa: CASSVSSGGLDEQYF; v_gene: TRBV9
CDR3aa: CASSPSKLAADEQFF; v_gene: TRBV7-9
CDR3aa: CASSPVGGGNTEAFF; v_gene: TRBV5-8
CDR3aa: CASSEGGRTEQFF; v_gene: TRBV2
CDR3aa: CATSQEFTDTQYF; v_gene: TRBV5-4
CDR3aa: CASRAGRNQPQHF; v_gene: TRBV19